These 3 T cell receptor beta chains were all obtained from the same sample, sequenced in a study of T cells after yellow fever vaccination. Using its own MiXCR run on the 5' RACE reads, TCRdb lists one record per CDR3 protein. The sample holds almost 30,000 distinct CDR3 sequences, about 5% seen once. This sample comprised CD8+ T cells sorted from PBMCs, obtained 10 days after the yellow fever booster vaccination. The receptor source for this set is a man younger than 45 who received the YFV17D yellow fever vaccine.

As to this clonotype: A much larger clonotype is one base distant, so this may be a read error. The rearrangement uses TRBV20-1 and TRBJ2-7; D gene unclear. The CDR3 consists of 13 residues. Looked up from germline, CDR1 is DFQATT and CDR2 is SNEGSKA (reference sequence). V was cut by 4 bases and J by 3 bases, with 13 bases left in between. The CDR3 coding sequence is TGCAGTGCTATAACTATCGAAGACTACGAGCAGTACTTC. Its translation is CSAITIEDYEQYF.

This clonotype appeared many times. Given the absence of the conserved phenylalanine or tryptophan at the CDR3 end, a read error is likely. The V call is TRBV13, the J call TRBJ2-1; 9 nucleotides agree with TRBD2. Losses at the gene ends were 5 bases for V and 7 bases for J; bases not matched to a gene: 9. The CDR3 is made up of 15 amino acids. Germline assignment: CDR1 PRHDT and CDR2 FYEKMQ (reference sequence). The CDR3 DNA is TGTGCCAGCAGCCCGATAGCGGGAGTCCGGAATGAGCAGTTCTTA. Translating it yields CASSPIAGVRNEQFL.

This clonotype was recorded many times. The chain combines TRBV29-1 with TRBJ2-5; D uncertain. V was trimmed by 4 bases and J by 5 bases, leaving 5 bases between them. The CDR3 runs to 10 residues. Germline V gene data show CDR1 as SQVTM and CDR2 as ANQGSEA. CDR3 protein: CSVVGETQYF. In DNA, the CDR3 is TGCAGCGTTGTGGGGGAGACCCAGTACTTC.